The next 28 T cell receptor beta chains were all read from a single sample in a study of shared T cell receptors in the human thymus. The assay was immunoSEQ multiplex PCR, and TCRdb's table has in-frame clones only and misses some. The sample records under 450,000 clones, about 95% being singletons. The sample was thymocytes. The receptors derive from a human donor.

The chain couples TRBV14 to TRBJ2-2, with 8 bases matching TRBD2. J gave up 7 bases and V 1 base, and 8 bases lay outside the gene matches. Germline CDR1 and CDR2: SGHDN and FVKESK. The CDR3 runs to 16 residues. The chain's CDR3 is CASSQGPAGEGGELFF. The CDR3 coding sequence is TGTGCCAGCAGCCAAGGGCCAGCGGGAGAGGGCGGGGAGCTGTTTTTT.

This chain links TRBV28 with TRBJ2-3; 7 nucleotides align to TRBD1. With 3 bases clipped from V and 0 bases from J, the junction kept 6 bases outside the gene matches. This CDR3 contains 16 residues. CDR1 and CDR2 (germline): MDHEN, SYDVKM. The CDR3 DNA is TGTGCCAGCAGTTTGCGACAGGGCTCTAGCACAGATACGCAGTATTTT. Protein product: CASSLRQGSSTDTQYF.

The V and J genes are TRBV7-3 and TRBJ2-1; weak D call: TRBD1 (5 bases). Trimming shortened V by 5 bases and J by 6 bases, and 17 bases separated the two germline ends. CDR1 is SGHTA, CDR2 FQGTGA, per germline. CDR3 size: 15 residues. The CDR3 DNA sequence: TGTGCCAGCAGCAAACAGGCTACCTCTGCCAATGAGCAGTTCTTC. Its protein product is CASSKQATSANEQFF.

V gene TRBV4-1 combines with J gene TRBJ1-5; possibly TRBD1 for D (5 bases). Trimming took 4 bases from V and 6 from J, leaving 13 bases between them. Per the germline V gene, CDR1 is MGHRA and CDR2 is YSYEKL. The CDR3 is 14 amino acids. The DNA of the CDR3 is TGCGCCAGCAGCCTTTCCCAGGGAAGTCAGCCCCAGCATTTT. Translation gives CASSLSQGSQPQHF.

This chain connects TRBV4-3 to TRBJ2-1, with no clear D. The germline gives CDR1 LGHNA, CDR2 YSLEER. The CDR3 runs 13 residues. V dropped 5 bases and J dropped 2 bases, with 7 bases sitting between them. CDR3 nucleotides: TGCGCCAGCAGCGGTGAGGCCTACAATGAGCAGTTCTTC. Translating it yields CASSGEAYNEQFF.

The V and J genes are TRBV15 and TRBJ2-7, with D uncertain. Germline lookup yields CDR1 LNHNV and CDR2 YYDKDF (reference sequence). The V gene lost 5 bases and the J gene lost 7 bases, with 21 bases spanning the gap. There are 15 residues in the CDR3. The CDR3 DNA is TGTGCCACCAGCCCTCGGACCGTTGGGCCGAGGGAGCAGTACTTC. This codes for CATSPRTVGPREQYF.

J is TRBJ1-2 and V is TRBV12-1; no check of the table's D call, TRBD1, against the DNA was made. TRBV12-1 represents a pseudogene. This CDR3 contains 18 residues. This CDR3 reads CASSFDGGVWGEDYGYTF. In nucleotides, the CDR3 is TGTGCCAGCAGCTTTGATGGGGGCGTCTGGGGCGAAGACTATGGCTACACCTTC.

J is TRBJ1-5 and V is TRBV6-1; D not certain. The germline gives CDR1 MNHNS, CDR2 SASEGT. This CDR3 region has 17 residues. The V and J ends lost 1 base and 0 bases respectively, with 13 bases between them. The CDR3 DNA is TGTGCCAGCAGTGAAGAGGGAATAAGGGTTAGCAATCAGCCCCAGCATTTT. It codes for CASSEEGIRVSNQPQHF.

The J gene is TRBJ2-7, the V gene TRBV5-4, with D possibly TRBD2 on 5 matching bases. Germline V gives CDR1 SGHNT, CDR2 YYREEE (reference sequence). The V and J ends lost 5 bases and 5 bases respectively, with 23 bases between them. The CDR3 is 16 amino acids. CDR3 amino acids: CASRVGIRRPYDEQYF. CDR3 nucleotides: TGTGCCAGCAGAGTCGGGATCAGGAGGCCTTACGACGAGCAGTACTTC.

CDR3 sequence: CASSFSLYGYTF. For the CDR3, the DNA is TGTGCCAGCAGCTTTAGTCTGTATGGCTACACCTTC. This sequence joins TRBV7-2 and TRBJ1-2; no clear D gene. Germline CDR1 SGHTA, CDR2 FQGNSA. The CDR3 is 12 residues long. Trimming cost V 3 bases and J 5 bases, with 7 bases left between them.

The rearrangement uses TRBV29-1 and TRBJ2-5; D gene unclear. The V and J ends lost 0 bases and 2 bases respectively, with 10 bases between them. Germline V gives CDR1 SQVTM, CDR2 ANQGSEA. The CDR3 length is 14 residues. Written as DNA, the CDR3 is TGCAGCGTTGAAGATCGGATAGGACAAGAGACCCAGTACTTC. It encodes CSVEDRIGQETQYF.

CDR3 sequence reads: CASSTDEEEFVSSYEQYF. The CDR3 coding sequence is TGTGCCAGCTCAACTGACGAAGAGGAGTTTGTGAGCTCCTACGAGCAGTACTTC. The V and J genes are TRBV18 and TRBJ2-7; D not resolved. Trimming removed 5 bases at V and 0 bases at J, with 23 bases between. Germline loops: CDR1 KGHSH, CDR2 LQKENI. CDR3 length: 18 residues.

The chain couples TRBV7-9 to TRBJ2-1, with a possible D match to TRBD2 (6 bases). This CDR3 is 15 amino acids long. The V gene's germline CDR1 is SEHNR and CDR2 FQNEAQ (reference sequence). Deletions cut 5 bases from V and 1 base from J, with 12 bases between. The DNA for the CDR3 is TGTGCCAGCAGCCTGACTAGATTATCCTACAATGAGCAGTTCTTC. The encoded protein is CASSLTRLSYNEQFF.

The J gene is TRBJ1-1, the V gene TRBV6-4; 7 bases fit TRBD1. Germline loops: CDR1 MRHNA, CDR2 SNTAGT. Unmatched junction bases numbered 6, after V lost 0 bases and J lost 2 bases. The CDR3 runs to 16 residues. The CDR3 sequence: CASSDSRQGSNTEAFF. The CDR3 nucleotides read TGTGCCAGCAGTGACTCCCGACAGGGTTCAAACACTGAAGCTTTCTTT.

The CDR3 nucleotides are TGTGCCAGCAGTCCGGAACAGCATCTACAGGACTCTGGAAACACCATATATTTT. Translated: CASSPEQHLQDSGNTIYF. The V call is TRBV28, the J call TRBJ1-3, with a weak D call TRBD1 (5 bases). The CDR3 runs to 18 residues. Deletions cut 5 bases from V and 0 bases from J, with 20 bases between. Germline-derived CDR1 and CDR2 are MDHEN and SYDVKM. Full variable domain (outside the CDR3, taken from reference TRBV28 and TRBJ1-3): DVKVTQSSRYLVKRTGEKVFLECVQDMDHENMFWYRQDPGLGLRLIYFSYDVKMKEKGDIPEGYSVSREKKERFSLILESASTNQTSMYLCASSPEQHLQDSGNTIYFGEGSWLTVV.

V is TRBV12-1 and J is TRBJ2-3; whether TRBD2, the table's D call, matches the DNA was not checked. TRBV12-1 is designated a pseudogene. This CDR3 is 16 amino acids long. The chain's CDR3 is CASSYGTSGRIDTQYF. DNA for the CDR3: TGTGCCAGCAGCTACGGGACTAGCGGGAGAATAGATACGCAGTATTTT.

The rearrangement joins TRBV9 to TRBJ1-1; TRBD1 might be the D (6 bases). V was cut by 4 bases and J by 4 bases, with 23 bases left in between. The CDR3 extends over 17 amino acids. Germline V lookup: CDR1 SGDLS, CDR2 YYNGEE. For the CDR3, the DNA is TGTGCCAGCAGCCCGCGGAAGGGGGGCAGGGTTGGCACTGAAGCTTTCTTT. It is translated as CASSPRKGGRVGTEAFF.

This rearrangement joins TRBV19 to TRBJ2-5; 7 positions match TRBD2. The DNA end is a closer match to TRBJ2-7, so the J assignment may be wrong. The CDR3 spans 14 residues. CDR1 and CDR2 (germline): LNHDA, SQIVND (reference sequence). CDR3 residues: CASSMRGSSYEQYF. Here the CDR3 DNA reads TGTGCCAGTAGTATGCGGGGGTCCTCCTACGAGCAGTACTTC.

This sequence joins TRBV2 and TRBJ2-5; 12 bases are shared with TRBD2. CDR3 length equals 16 residues. CDR1 and CDR2 from the germline V gene are SNHLY and FYNNEI. Trimming at V came to 4 bases and at J to 5 bases, leaving 8 bases not matched to a gene. The chain's CDR3 is CASSGLAGEPWETQYF. The CDR3 DNA follows: TGTGCCAGCAGTGGACTAGCGGGAGAGCCGTGGGAGACCCAGTACTTC.

The chain links TRBV27 to TRBJ2-7, with TRBD1 matching 9 bases. CDR3 size: 15 residues. Germline values: CDR1 MNHEY, CDR2 SMNVEV (reference sequence). With V trimmed by 6 bases and J by 7 bases, 13 bases remained unmatched. The CDR3 DNA sequence: TGTGCCAGCAGATATACGGGACAGGGAGTGGGGGAGCAGTACTTC. It encodes CASRYTGQGVGEQYF.

This rearrangement joins TRBV27 to TRBJ1-5; no reliable D call. Germline CDR1 reads MNHEY; CDR2 reads SMNVEV (reference sequence). The CDR3 has 14 amino acids. The V end lost 5 bases, the J end lost 3 bases, and 11 bases lay between the germline ends. CDR3 residues: CASSRHRINQPQHF. The CDR3 DNA is TGTGCCAGCAGTCGTCATCGGATCAATCAGCCCCAGCATTTT.

The genes are TRBV29-1 and TRBJ2-2; maybe TRBD1 (6 bases). The germline CDR1 and CDR2 sequences are SQVTM and ANQGSEA. The CDR3 covers 12 residues. Trimming took off 5 bases at V and 7 bases at J, with 11 bases between the two ends. Here the CDR3 reads CSVTGYDGELFF. In DNA, the CDR3 is TGCAGCGTTACAGGGTACGACGGGGAGCTGTTTTTT.

This rearrangement joins TRBV10-2 to TRBJ1-3, with D perhaps TRBD1 (6 bases). CDR3 length: 14 amino acids. With 5 bases removed from V and 3 bases from J, the gap between germline ends came to 11 bases. Germline V gene lookup returns CDR1 WSHSY and CDR2 SAAADI. The DNA for the CDR3 is TGCGCCAGCAGTACAGGGAGGGGTGGAAACACCATATATTTT. It yields the protein CASSTGRGGNTIYF.

The CDR3 DNA is TGTGCCAGCAGTCCCCCTACAGGGTCAGATACGCAGTATTTT. Protein sequence: CASSPPTGSDTQYF. This chain joins TRBV28 and TRBJ2-3; weak D call: TRBD1 (6 bases). V lost 5 bases to trimming and J lost 4 bases, with 13 bases between them. This CDR3 contains 14 residues. CDR1 and CDR2 (germline): MDHEN, SYDVKM.

The rearrangement links TRBV19 to TRBJ2-1; 11 positions agree with TRBD2. The CDR3 loop spans 17 amino acids. V trimming: 4 bases; J trimming: 4 bases; junction bases outside the gene matches: 9. Germline CDR1 is LNHDA and CDR2 is SQIVND (reference sequence). Here the CDR3 reads CASSTGGTSGFYNEQFF. CDR3 bases: TGTGCCAGTAGTACGGGTGGGACTAGCGGATTTTACAATGAGCAGTTCTTC.

The chain links TRBV28 to TRBJ2-7, with a possible D match to TRBD2 (6 bases). V was pared by 6 bases and J by 3 bases, with 12 bases between. Germline CDR1 and CDR2: MDHEN and SYDVKM. The CDR3 is 13 residues long. The CDR3 sequence is CASREGVSYEQYF. The CDR3 region has the DNA TGTGCCAGCAGGGAGGGAGTCAGCTACGAGCAGTACTTC.

This clone was recorded only once. CDR3 region: CASSDYRGVGTDTQYF. The CDR3 region has the DNA TGTGCCAGCAGCGACTACAGGGGGGTGGGCACAGATACGCAGTATTTT. The chain links TRBV2 to TRBJ2-3; 8 bases are shared with TRBD1. V dropped 6 bases and J dropped 1; count of bases not matched to a gene: 9. The CDR3 has 16 residues. Germline V gene sequence: CDR1 SNHLY, CDR2 FYNNEI.

The chain carries TRBV15 and TRBJ1-2, with D possibly being TRBD1 (5 bases). Germline V gives CDR1 LNHNV, CDR2 YYDKDF (reference sequence). V lost 3 bases and J 6 bases, leaving 20 bases between the germline ends. This CDR3 spans 16 amino acids. This CDR3 is CATSRLRVQGMDGYTF. The CDR3 region has the DNA TGTGCCACCAGCAGGCTGAGGGTGCAGGGAATGGATGGCTACACCTTC. Variable domain in full (rest from reference TRBV15 and TRBJ1-2): DAMVIQNPRYQVTQFGKPVTLSCSQTLNHNVMYWYQQKSSQAPKLLFHYYDKDFNNEADTPDNFQSRRPNTSFCFLDIRSPGLGDTAMYLCATSRLRVQGMDGYTFGSGTRLTVV.